This T cell receptor beta chain emerged from a study of shared clonotypes between healthy human individuals. Running of the assay took place at deep level. Only in-frame clones appear in the TCRdb table, and some are missing; sequencing was by immunoSEQ multiplex PCR. Of hundreds of thousands of clones detected, approximately 97% appear once; the ten largest clones hold approximately 0.057%. Germline CDR1 SGHRS, CDR2 YFSETQ. V was shortened by 4 bases and J by 9 bases, with 16 bases between the two germline ends. This CDR3 comprises 13 residues. The chain recombines TRBV5-1 with TRBJ1-1; perhaps TRBD1 as D (6 bases). The sequenced material came from naive CD4+ T cells sorted from blood. Regarding subset: CD45RA+ positively selected. The TCR sequence derives from a woman aged 25 to 45 in good health. CDR3 coding DNA: TGCGCCAGCAGCGAGGACAGTGAATGGAAAGCTTTCTTT. It encodes CASSEDSEWKAFF. The full variable domain, with the rest looked up from reference TRBV5-1 and TRBJ1-1, is KAGVTQTPRYLIKTRGQQVTLSCSPISGHRSVSWYQQTPGQGLQFLFEYFSETQRNKGNFPGRFSGRQFSNSRSEMNVSTLELGDSALYLCASSEDSEWKAFFGQGTRLTVV.